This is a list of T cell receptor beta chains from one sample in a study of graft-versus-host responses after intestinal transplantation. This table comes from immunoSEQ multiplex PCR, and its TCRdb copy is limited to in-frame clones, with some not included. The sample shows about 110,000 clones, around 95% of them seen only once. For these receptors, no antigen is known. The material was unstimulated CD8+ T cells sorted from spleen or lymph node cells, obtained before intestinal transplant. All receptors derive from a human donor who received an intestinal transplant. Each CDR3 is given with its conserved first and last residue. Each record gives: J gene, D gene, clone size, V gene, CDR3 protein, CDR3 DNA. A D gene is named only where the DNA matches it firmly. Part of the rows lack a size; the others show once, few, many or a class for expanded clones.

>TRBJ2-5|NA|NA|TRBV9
CASSPSIGARETQYF
TGTGCCAGCAGCCCCTCCATCGGGGCCCGAGAGACCCAGTACTTC
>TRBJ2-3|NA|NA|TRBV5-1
CASSRLSDARREWWGTQYF
TGCGCCAGCAGCCGGCTGTCAGATGCGAGGCGGGAATGGTGGGGCACGCAGTATTTT
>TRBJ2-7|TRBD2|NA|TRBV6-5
CASSYSPGLQYEQYF
TGTGCCAGCAGTTACTCCCCGGGACTACAATACGAGCAGTACTTC
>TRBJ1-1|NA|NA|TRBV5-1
CASSLVPNTEAFF
TGCGCCAGCAGCTTGGTTCCCAACACTGAAGCTTTCTTT
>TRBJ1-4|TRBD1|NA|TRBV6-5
CASSPTTGTNEKLFF
TGTGCCAGCAGCCCTACGACAGGGACTAATGAAAAACTGTTTTTT
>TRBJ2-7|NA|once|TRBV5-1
CASSLASRDVNEQYF
TGCGCCAGCAGCTTGGCCTCTCGCGACGTCAACGAGCAGTACTTC
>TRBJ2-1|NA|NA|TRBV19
CASSPGSSYNEQFF
TGTGCCAGTAGTCCGGGGAGCTCCTACAATGAGCAGTTCTTC
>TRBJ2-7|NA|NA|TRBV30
CAGLDRPSYEQYF
TGTGCCGGCCTGGACCGACCATCCTACGAGCAGTACTTC
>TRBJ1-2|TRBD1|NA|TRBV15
CATSERTDRTSYGYTF
TGTGCCACCAGCGAAAGGACGGACAGGACGTCGTATGGCTACACCTTC
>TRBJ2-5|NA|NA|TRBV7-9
CASSQGGTKETQYF
TGTGCCAGCAGCCAGGGGGGGACGAAAGAGACCCAGTACTTC
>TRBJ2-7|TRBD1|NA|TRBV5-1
CASSLDRETYEQYF
TGCGCCAGCAGCTTAGACAGGGAAACCTACGAGCAGTACTTC
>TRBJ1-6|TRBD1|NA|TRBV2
CASRDFTQGADNSPLHF
TGTGCCAGCAGGGATTTTACGCAGGGGGCGGATAATTCACCCCTCCACTTT
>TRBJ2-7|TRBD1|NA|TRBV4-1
CASSYPGQGDREQYF
TGCGCCAGCAGCTATCCGGGACAGGGGGATCGCGAGCAGTACTTC
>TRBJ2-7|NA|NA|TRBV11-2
CASSLVAGEFSYEQYF
TGTGCCAGCAGCTTAGTCGCAGGGGAGTTCTCCTACGAGCAGTACTTC
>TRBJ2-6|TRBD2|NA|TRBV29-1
CSVALTSGLNVLTF
TGCAGCGTGGCATTAACTAGCGGGCTTAACGTCCTGACTTTC
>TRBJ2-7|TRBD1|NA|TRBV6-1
CASSEYRDRGGSYEQYF
TGTGCCAGCAGTGAATACCGGGACAGGGGAGGATCCTACGAGCAGTACTTC
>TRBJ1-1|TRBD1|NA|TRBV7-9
CASSPGGSGTEAFF
TGTGCCAGCAGCCCAGGGGGTTCAGGGACTGAAGCTTTCTTT
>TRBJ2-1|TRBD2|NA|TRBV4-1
CASSEVAGGGNEQFF
TGCGCCAGCAGCGAGGTAGCGGGAGGAGGCAATGAGCAGTTCTTC
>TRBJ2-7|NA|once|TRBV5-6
CASSTTTRVTEQYF
TGTGCCAGCAGCACTACAACCAGGGTAACCGAGCAGTACTTC
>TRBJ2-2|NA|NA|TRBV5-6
CASSFRRGNTGELFF
TGTGCCAGCAGCTTCAGGAGGGGGAACACCGGGGAGCTGTTTTTT
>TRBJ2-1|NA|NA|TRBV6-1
CASKRVQRGNEQFF
TGTGCCAGCAAAAGGGTACAAAGGGGAAATGAGCAGTTCTTC
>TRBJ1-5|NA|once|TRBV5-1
CASSLNGPAANQPQHF
TGCGCCAGCAGCCTCAACGGGCCCGCAGCAAATCAGCCCCAGCATTTT
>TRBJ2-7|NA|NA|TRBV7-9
CASSFAYEQYF
TGTGCCAGCAGCTTCGCCTACGAGCAGTACTTC
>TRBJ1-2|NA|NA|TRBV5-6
CASSLVEGSNYGYTF
TGTGCCAGCAGCTTGGTTGAGGGATCCAACTATGGCTACACCTTC
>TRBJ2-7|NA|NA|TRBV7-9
CASSPRELGPPYEQYF
TGTGCCAGCAGCCCCAGAGAGTTAGGGCCCCCCTACGAGCAGTACTTC
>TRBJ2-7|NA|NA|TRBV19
CASSRGQRTYEQYF
TGTGCCAGTAGTCGCGGTCAGCGGACCTACGAGCAGTACTTC
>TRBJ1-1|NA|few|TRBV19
CASSIGVTEAFF
TGTGCCAGTAGTATAGGGGTCACTGAAGCTTTCTTT
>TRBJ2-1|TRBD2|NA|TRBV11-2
CASSLLAGSYNEQFF
TGTGCCAGCAGCCTTCTAGCGGGGAGTTACAATGAGCAGTTCTTC
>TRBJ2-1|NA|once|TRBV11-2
CASSLGGGHEQFF
TGTGCCAGCAGCTTAGGGGGAGGTCATGAGCAGTTCTTC
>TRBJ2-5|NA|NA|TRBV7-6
CASSDSGTAEETQYF
TGTGCCAGCAGCGACTCCGGCACAGCTGAAGAGACCCAGTACTTC
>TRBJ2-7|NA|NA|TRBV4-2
CASSQDRGYEQYF
TGTGCCAGCAGCCAAGACAGGGGCTACGAGCAGTACTTC
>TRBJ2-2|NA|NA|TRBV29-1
CSVPGTLNTGELFF
TGCAGCGTCCCCGGGACTCTGAACACCGGGGAGCTGTTTTTT
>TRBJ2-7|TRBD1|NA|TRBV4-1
CASSLGQGSYEQYF
TGCGCCAGCAGCCTCGGACAGGGGAGTTACGAGCAGTACTTC
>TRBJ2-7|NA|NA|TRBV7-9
CASSIGHEQYF
TGTGCCAGCAGCATCGGCCACGAGCAGTACTTC
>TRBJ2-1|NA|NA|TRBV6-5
CASSSFNEQFF
TGTGCCAGCAGTTCCTTTAATGAGCAGTTCTTC
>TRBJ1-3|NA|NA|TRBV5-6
CASSPLTGPSGNTIYF
TGTGCCAGCAGCCCACTTACAGGACCGTCTGGAAACACCATATATTTT
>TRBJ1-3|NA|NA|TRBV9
CASSAPSGNTIYF
TGTGCCAGCAGCGCCCCCTCTGGAAACACCATATATTTT
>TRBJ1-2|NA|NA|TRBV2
CASPLREGYTF
TGTGCCAGCCCGTTGCGGGAAGGCTACACCTTC
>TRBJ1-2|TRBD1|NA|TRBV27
CASSFGTGIGYTF
TGTGCCAGCAGCTTCGGGACAGGGATCGGCTACACCTTC
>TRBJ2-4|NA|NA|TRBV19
CASSIVRGLAGRAKNIQYF
TGTGCCAGTAGTATAGTGAGGGGGCTAGCGGGTAGGGCCAAAAACATTCAGTACTTC